The 10 T cell receptor beta chains below come from one sample, sequenced in a study of blood T cell repertoires in COVID-19. TCRdb's copy holds only in-frame clones and misses some; the assay was immunoSEQ multiplex PCR. The repertoire has about 170,000 clones, approximately 90% of them found once; the top ten carry roughly 5.3%. Material: peripheral blood. These receptors were collected from a man younger than 35 with COVID-19, enrolled during active disease.

The gene calls are TRBV19 and TRBJ1-2; possible D gene TRBD1, 6 bases. This CDR3 comprises 12 residues. Germline V gene lookup returns CDR1 LNHDA and CDR2 SQIVND (reference sequence). V lost 4 bases and J 11 bases, leaving 14 bases between the germline ends. CDR3 nucleotide sequence: TGTGCCAGTAGTACGGGGACACCAAAATACACCTTC. Its translation: CASSTGTPKYTF.

The chain carries TRBV15 and TRBJ2-1; perhaps TRBD2 as D (6 bases). Trimming cost V 5 bases and J 4 bases, with 18 bases left between them. The germline V gene has CDR1 LNHNV and CDR2 YYDKDF (reference sequence). The CDR3 sequence is 16 residues long. The CDR3 loop reads CATSVGWRERYNEQFF. DNA of the CDR3: TGTGCCACCAGCGTAGGGTGGAGGGAGAGGTACAATGAGCAGTTCTTC.

This clone was detected once. The chain employs TRBV29-1 and TRBJ1-2; D remains ambiguous. The CDR3 contains 12 residues. Germline lookup yields CDR1 SQVTM and CDR2 ANQGSEA. The CDR3 spells CDRLLANYGYTF. The DNA for the CDR3 is TGCGATCGCCTCCTAGCTAACTATGGCTACACCTTC.

This clone occurred once. V usage is TRBV5-1 and J usage is TRBJ1-6; perhaps TRBD1 as D (5 bases). Trimming shortened V by 0 bases and J by 7 bases, and 11 bases separated the two germline ends. This CDR3 is 15 amino acids long. Germline assignment: CDR1 SGHRS and CDR2 YFSETQ. This CDR3 is CASSLVQDTNSPLHF. In nucleotides, the CDR3 is TGCGCCAGCAGCTTGGTCCAGGACACGAATTCACCCCTCCACTTT. Combining the CDR3 with reference TRBV5-1 and TRBJ1-6 gives the whole variable domain KAGVTQTPRYLIKTRGQQVTLSCSPISGHRSVSWYQQTPGQGLQFLFEYFSETQRNKGNFPGRFSGRQFSNSRSEMNVSTLELGDSALYLCASSLVQDTNSPLHFGNGTRLTVT.

The chain carries TRBV12-5 and TRBJ2-3, with D maybe TRBD2 (7 bases). Germline CDR1 is LGHNT and CDR2 is FRNRAP. The CDR3 loop spans 15 amino acids. The germline V and J ends were trimmed by 2 bases and 2 bases, with 11 bases remaining between them. CDR3 in DNA: TGTGCTAGTGGTTTGATCGGGGGGCACACAGATACGCAGTATTTT. Its translation is CASGLIGGHTDTQYF. The whole variable domain, remainder taken from reference TRBV12-5 and TRBJ2-3, is DARVTQTPRHKVTEMGQEVTMRCQPILGHNTVFWYRQTMMQGLELLAYFRNRAPLDDSGMPKDRFSAEMPDATLATLKIQPSEPRDSAVYFCASGLIGGHTDTQYFGPGTRLTVL.

This clone was detected only once. The rearrangement links TRBV27 to TRBJ2-2, with D possibly being TRBD2 (6 bases). V gave up 6 bases and J gave up 7 bases, with 15 bases separating them. The CDR3 is made up of 14 amino acids. Germline V gene lookup returns CDR1 MNHEY and CDR2 SMNVEV (reference sequence). The CDR3 here is CASSQGAGIGELFF. For the CDR3, the DNA is TGTGCCAGCAGCCAAGGGGCGGGGATCGGGGAGCTGTTTTTT.

V is TRBV19 and J is TRBJ1-5, with TRBD1 matching 8 bases. The germline V gene has CDR1 LNHDA and CDR2 SQIVND (reference sequence). The V segment lost 9 bases and the J segment 7 bases; nucleotides outside the gene matches: 17. The CDR3 length is 16 residues. Written as DNA, the CDR3 is TGTGCCAGCGACAAACTCCATGGGACAGGTGGCCAGCCCCAGCATTTT. Translation gives CASDKLHGTGGQPQHF.

This chain uses TRBV18 with TRBJ2-7; 8 nucleotides line up with TRBD2. The CDR3 runs 16 residues. Germline trimming cut 2 bases from V and 1 base from J; bases unmatched to any gene: 7. The germline CDR1 and CDR2 sequences are KGHSH and LQKENI. DNA of the CDR3: TGTGCCAGCTCACCATCGGGGGGGGCGAGATCCTACGAGCAGTACTTC. Encoded protein: CASSPSGGARSYEQYF. Using reference TRBV18 and TRBJ2-7 for the parts outside the CDR3, the full variable domain is NAGVMQNPRHLVRRRGQEARLRCSPMKGHSHVYWYRQLPEEGLKFMVYLQKENIIDESGMPKERFSAEFPKEGPSILRIQQVVRGDSAAYFCASSPSGGARSYEQYFGPGTRLTVT.

The chain is built from TRBV5-1 and TRBJ1-2; 7 bases line up with TRBD1. The CDR3 is 13 residues long. Trimming cost V 3 bases and J 8 bases; bases outside gene matches: 7. Looked up from germline, CDR1 is SGHRS and CDR2 is YFSETQ. CDR3 region: CASSSQTGQGYTF. The CDR3 nucleotides read TGCGCCAGCAGCTCCCAGACAGGGCAAGGCTACACCTTC.

The CDR3: CASSSGFRGGQGRTEAFF. CDR3 in DNA: TGTGCCAGCAGCTCGGGCTTCCGGGGGGGACAGGGGAGAACTGAAGCTTTCTTT. The genes are TRBV7-2 and TRBJ1-1; 10 nucleotides match TRBD1. This CDR3 region has 18 residues. Germline values: CDR1 SGHTA, CDR2 FQGNSA. With V trimmed by 4 bases and J by 5 bases, 16 bases remained unmatched.